These 15 T cell receptor beta chains share one sample of origin, sequenced in a study of breast tumors, draining lymph nodes, adjacent tissues. One entry per CDR3 protein results from TCRdb running MiXCR on the multiplex PCR reads. The table includes more than 15,000 distinct CDR3 sequences, under 70% detected once. Specimen: tumor-adjacent breast tissue. These receptors all stem from a female donor with breast cancer. Some clones in this sample may be carry-over from other donors' samples.

The V and J genes are TRBV7-3 and TRBJ2-2; 7 bases match TRBD1. CDR3 length: 14 residues. V trimming: 6 bases; J trimming: 6 bases; junction bases outside the gene matches: 7. Germline values: CDR1 SGHTA, CDR2 FQGTGA. CDR3 DNA: TGTGCCAGCAGGAACCGACAGGGAGCCGGGGAGCTGTTTTTT. Translated, it gives CASRNRQGAGELFF. The variable domain in full, with the rest retrieved from reference TRBV7-3 and TRBJ2-2, is GAGVSQTPSNKVTEKGKYVELRCDPISGHTALYWYRQSLGQGPEFLIYFQGTGAADDSGLPNDRFFAVRPEGSVSTLKIQRTERGDSAVYLCASRNRQGAGELFFGEGSRLTVL.

Ten or more counts support this clonotype. This may come from a read error, since a much larger clone is one base off. The chain combines TRBV19 with TRBJ2-1; 10 bases are a match to TRBD2. CDR3 size: 17 residues. Germline V gene lookup returns CDR1 LNHDA and CDR2 SQIVND (reference sequence). The DNA of the CDR3 is TGTGCCAGTAGCACGGGGGATGGACTAGCGGTAGTCGTTGAGCAGTCCTTC. It yields the protein CASSTGDGLAVVVEQSF.

This clonotype has a count of ten or more. CDR3 bases: TGTGCCAGCAGCTCCCTTGGATTTGAAGCTTTCTTT. Its translation: CASSSLGFEAFF. The rearrangement uses TRBV7-9 and TRBJ1-1, with unresolved D. CDR1 is SEHNR and CDR2 is FQNEAQ in the germline V gene (reference sequence). The CDR3 consists of 12 residues. V dropped 4 bases and J dropped 7 bases, with 10 bases sitting between them.

By sample share, this clonotype is medium-sized. The chain is built from TRBV5-6 and TRBJ1-2; D is ambiguous. The V gene's germline CDR1 is SGHDT and CDR2 YYEEEE. Trimming left V 0 bases short and J 3 bases short, with 9 bases between. The CDR3 contains 14 residues. For the CDR3, the DNA is TGTGCCAGCAGCTTGGAGGGCAGTTACTATGGCTACACCTTC. Translated: CASSLEGSYYGYTF.

This clonotype was counted ten times or more. A read error is possible here, since a much larger clone lies one base away. The V and J genes are TRBV9 and TRBJ2-5, with D maybe TRBD2 (5 bases). CDR1 and CDR2 from the germline V gene are SGDLS and YYNGEE. The CDR3 covers 12 residues. DNA of the CDR3: TGTGCCGGCAGCGGTGATGAAGAGACCCAGTACTTC. As protein: CAGSGDEETQYF.

The sample holds many counts of this clonotype. The DNA of the CDR3 is TGTGCCAGCTCACCACCACAGGTCTCCTACAATGAGCAGTTCTTC. Translated: CASSPPQVSYNEQFF. The V call is TRBV18, the J call TRBJ2-1, with a possible D match to TRBD1 (5 bases). Germline V gives CDR1 KGHSH, CDR2 LQKENI. Trimming took off 0 bases at V and 0 bases at J, with 6 bases between the two ends. CDR3 length equals 15 residues.

In this sample, this clonotype is medium-sized. The V gene is TRBV6-2 or TRBV6-3, the J gene TRBJ2-7, with 10 bases that match TRBD1. The CDR3 sequence is 15 residues long. J was trimmed by 0 bases and V by 7 bases; bases with no gene match: 6. Germline values: CDR1 MNHEY, CDR2 SVGEGT. The CDR3 is CASKWTGGLSYEQYF. As DNA, the CDR3 is TGTGCCAGCAAATGGACAGGGGGTCTCTCCTACGAGCAGTACTTC.

The count of this clonotype is one. The V and J genes are TRBV9 and TRBJ2-3; D is ambiguous. Germline values: CDR1 SGDLS, CDR2 YYNGEE. Trimming took 5 bases from V and 2 from J, leaving 12 bases between them. This CDR3 has 14 amino acids. The CDR3 sequence is CASSFAFPTDTQYF. The CDR3 nucleotides are TGTGCCAGCAGTTTCGCCTTCCCCACAGATACGCAGTATTTT.

In its sample, this clonotype is medium-sized. This chain uses TRBV5-4 with TRBJ2-7; D gene unclear. Per germline, CDR1 SGHNT and CDR2 YYREEE (reference sequence). The CDR3 runs 15 residues. Deletions cut 4 bases from V and 3 bases from J, with 17 bases between. The CDR3 coding sequence is TGTGCCAGCAGCCCAGATGGGCAGGCGAGCTACGAGCAGTACTTC. It translates to CASSPDGQASYEQYF. The complete variable domain, with remaining parts taken from reference TRBV5-4 and TRBJ2-7, reads ETGVTQSPTHLIKTRGQQVTLRCSSQSGHNTVSWYQQALGQGPQFIFQYYREEENGRGNFPPRFSGLQFPNYSSELNVNALELDDSALYLCASSPDGQASYEQYFGPGTRLTVT.

This chain links TRBV29-1 with TRBJ2-1; TRBD1 matches at 7 bases. Germline CDR1 and CDR2: SQVTM and ANQGSEA. The V gene end was trimmed by 5 bases and the J gene end by 7 bases; junction bases not matched to a gene: 14. This CDR3 contains 15 residues. CDR3 in DNA: TGCAGCGTTCTCACGGGACAGCTGGCGAGGAATGAGCAGTTCTTC. It specifies CSVLTGQLARNEQFF.

The chain has TRBV24-1 and TRBJ1-2; D remains unclear. Trimming cost V 5 bases and J 5 bases, with 14 bases left between them. Per the germline V gene, CDR1 is KGHDR and CDR2 is SFDVKD. This CDR3 spans 14 amino acids. The CDR3 DNA sequence: TGTGCCACCAGTGGCCGTGACAAGGGTTATGGCTACACCTTC. The encoded protein is CATSGRDKGYGYTF.

The J gene is TRBJ2-3, the V gene TRBV19; D is uncertain. The CDR3 contains 16 residues. Germline lookup yields CDR1 LNHDA and CDR2 SQIVND (reference sequence). V was shortened by 5 bases and J by 3 bases, with 18 bases between the two germline ends. The CDR3 protein is CASSSGLPIRTDTQYF. CDR3 DNA: TGTGCCAGTAGTTCCGGCCTACCAATTAGAACAGATACGCAGTATTTT.

The table lists this clonotype with many counts. V and J are TRBV10-1 and TRBJ1-5; D ambiguous. CDR3 length: 13 amino acids. Looked up from germline, CDR1 is WNHNN and CDR2 is SYGVQD (reference sequence). Deletions cut 2 bases from V and 3 bases from J, with 5 bases between. The CDR3 DNA reads TGCGCCAGCAGTGAGAGCTCCAATCAGCCCCAGCATTTT. This encodes CASSESSNQPQHF.

As regards this clonotype: This may stem from a read error, because a much larger clone lies one nucleotide away. This chain links TRBV5-8 with TRBJ2-3; D is undetermined. This CDR3 contains 12 residues. Germline assignment: CDR1 SGHTS and CDR2 YDEGEE. Trimming left V 4 bases short and J 8 bases short, with 11 bases between. The CDR3 DNA is TGTGCCAGCAGCGGGTGGTCAGCTACGCAGTATTTT. It yields the protein CASSGWSATQYF.

The chain employs TRBV5-6 and TRBJ2-7; tentatively, D is TRBD2 (7 bases). The germline CDR1 and CDR2 sequences are SGHDT and YYEEEE. V was pared by 4 bases and J by 6 bases, with 17 bases between. The CDR3 runs to 14 residues. As DNA, the CDR3 is TGTGCCAGCAGCAAAGGGGGGGCCTCGGGCGAGCAGTACTTC. This encodes CASSKGGASGEQYF. The full variable domain, rest sourced from reference TRBV5-6 and TRBJ2-7, is DAGVTQSPTHLIKTRGQQVTLRCSPKSGHDTVSWYQQALGQGPQFIFQYYEEEERQRGNFPDRFSGHQFPNYSSELNVNALLLGDSALYLCASSKGGASGEQYFGPGTRLTVT.